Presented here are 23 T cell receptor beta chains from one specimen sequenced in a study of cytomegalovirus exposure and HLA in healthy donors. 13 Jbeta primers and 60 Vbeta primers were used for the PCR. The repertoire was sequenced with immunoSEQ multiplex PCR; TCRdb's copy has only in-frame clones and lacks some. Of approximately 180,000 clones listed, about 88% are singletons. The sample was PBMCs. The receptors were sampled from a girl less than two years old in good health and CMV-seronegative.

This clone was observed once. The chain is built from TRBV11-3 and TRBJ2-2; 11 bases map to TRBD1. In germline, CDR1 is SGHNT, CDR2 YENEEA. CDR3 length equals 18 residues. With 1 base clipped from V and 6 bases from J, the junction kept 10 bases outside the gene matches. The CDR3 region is CASSLGAGQGATAGELFF. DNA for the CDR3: TGTGCCAGCAGCTTAGGGGCCGGACAGGGGGCGACGGCCGGGGAGCTGTTTTTT.

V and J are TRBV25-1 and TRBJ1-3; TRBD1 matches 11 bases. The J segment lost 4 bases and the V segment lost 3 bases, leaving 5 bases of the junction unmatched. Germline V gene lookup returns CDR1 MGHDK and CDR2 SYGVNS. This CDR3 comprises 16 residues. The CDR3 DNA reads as TGTGCCAGCAGTGACCCCGGACAGGGGGCGGGAAACACCATATATTTT. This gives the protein CASSDPGQGAGNTIYF.

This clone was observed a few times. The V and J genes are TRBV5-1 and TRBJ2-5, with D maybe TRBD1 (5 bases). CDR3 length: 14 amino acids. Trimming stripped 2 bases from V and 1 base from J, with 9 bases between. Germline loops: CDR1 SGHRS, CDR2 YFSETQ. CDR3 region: CASSFDRIQETQYF. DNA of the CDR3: TGCGCCAGCAGCTTTGACAGAATCCAAGAGACCCAGTACTTC. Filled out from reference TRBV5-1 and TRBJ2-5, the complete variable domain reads KAGVTQTPRYLIKTRGQQVTLSCSPISGHRSVSWYQQTPGQGLQFLFEYFSETQRNKGNFPGRFSGRQFSNSRSEMNVSTLELGDSALYLCASSFDRIQETQYFGPGTRLLVL.

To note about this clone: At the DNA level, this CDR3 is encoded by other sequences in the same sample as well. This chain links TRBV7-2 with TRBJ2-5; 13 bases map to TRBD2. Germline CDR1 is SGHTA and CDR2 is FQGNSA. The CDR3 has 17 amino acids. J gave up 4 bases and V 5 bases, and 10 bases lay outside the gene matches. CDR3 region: CASSPEMGLAGPETQYF. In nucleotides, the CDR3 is TGTGCCAGCAGCCCAGAAATGGGACTAGCGGGGCCAGAGACCCAGTACTTC. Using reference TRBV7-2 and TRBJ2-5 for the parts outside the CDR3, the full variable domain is GAGVSQSPSNKVTEKGKDVELRCDPISGHTALYWYRQSLGQGLEFLIYFQGNSAPDKSGLPSDRFSAERTGGSVSTLTIQRTQQEDSAVYLCASSPEMGLAGPETQYFGPGTRLLVL.

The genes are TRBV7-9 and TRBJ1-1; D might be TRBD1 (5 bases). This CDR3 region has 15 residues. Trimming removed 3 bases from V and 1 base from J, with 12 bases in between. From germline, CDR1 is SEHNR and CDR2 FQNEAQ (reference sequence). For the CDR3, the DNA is TGTGCCAGCAGCTTGGTGGAGGGGACGAACACTGAAGCTTTCTTT. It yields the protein CASSLVEGTNTEAFF.

For the CDR3, the DNA is TGTGCCAGCTCACCCAGGGGTAGCACAGATACGCAGTATTTT. Amino acid sequence: CASSPRGSTDTQYF. The J gene is TRBJ2-3, the V gene TRBV18, with D possibly being TRBD1 (6 bases). The CDR3 consists of 14 residues. Germline CDR1 reads KGHSH; CDR2 reads LQKENI. Trimming cost V 3 bases and J 0 bases, with 7 bases left between them.

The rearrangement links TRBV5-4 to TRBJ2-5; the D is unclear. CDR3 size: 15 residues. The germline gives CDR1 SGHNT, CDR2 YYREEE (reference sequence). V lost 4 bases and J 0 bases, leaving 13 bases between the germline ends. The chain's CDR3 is CASSNRLAHQETQYF. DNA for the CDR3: TGTGCCAGCAGCAATCGCCTTGCGCACCAAGAGACCCAGTACTTC.

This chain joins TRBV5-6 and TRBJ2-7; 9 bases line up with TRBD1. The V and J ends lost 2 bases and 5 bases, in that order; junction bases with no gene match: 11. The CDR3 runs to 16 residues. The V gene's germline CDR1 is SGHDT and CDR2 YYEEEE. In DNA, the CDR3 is TGTGCCAGCAGCTTCGGACAGGGGCGGTTCTTCAACGAGCAGTACTTC. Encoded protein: CASSFGQGRFFNEQYF.

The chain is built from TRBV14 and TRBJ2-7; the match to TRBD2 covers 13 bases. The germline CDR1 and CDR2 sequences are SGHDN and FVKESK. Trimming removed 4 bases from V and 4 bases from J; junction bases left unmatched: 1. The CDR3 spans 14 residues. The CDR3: CASSLGLAGYEQYF. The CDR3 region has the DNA TGTGCCAGCAGCCTGGGACTAGCGGGGTACGAGCAGTACTTC.

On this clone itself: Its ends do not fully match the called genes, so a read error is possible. The CDR3 sequence is CSSSFGESIQYF. The CDR3 region has the DNA TGTTCCAGCAGCTTCGGGGAAAGCATTCAGTACTTC. This sequence joins TRBV7-9 and TRBJ2-4; TRBD2 might be the D (5 bases). This CDR3 has 12 residues. Germline CDR1 reads SEHNR; CDR2 reads FQNEAQ (reference sequence).

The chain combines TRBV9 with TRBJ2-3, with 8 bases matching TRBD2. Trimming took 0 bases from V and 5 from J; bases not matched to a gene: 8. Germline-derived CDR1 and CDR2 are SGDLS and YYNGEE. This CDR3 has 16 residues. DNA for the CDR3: TGTGCCAGCAGCGTAGTTACGGGGGGGCGTCTAGATACGCAGTATTTT. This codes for CASSVVTGGRLDTQYF.

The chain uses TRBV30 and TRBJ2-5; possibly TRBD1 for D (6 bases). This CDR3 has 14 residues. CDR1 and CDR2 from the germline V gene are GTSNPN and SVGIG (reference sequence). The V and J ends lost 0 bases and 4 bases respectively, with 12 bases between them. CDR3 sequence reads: CAWSVNRVIETQYF. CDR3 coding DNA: TGTGCCTGGAGTGTAAACAGGGTGATAGAGACCCAGTACTTC.

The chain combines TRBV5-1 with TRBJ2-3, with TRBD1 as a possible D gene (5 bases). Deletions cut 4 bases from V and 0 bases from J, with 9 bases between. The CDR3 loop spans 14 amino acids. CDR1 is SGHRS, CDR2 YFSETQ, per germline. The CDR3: CASSPRTSTDTQYF. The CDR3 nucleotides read TGCGCCAGCAGCCCCAGGACAAGCACAGATACGCAGTATTTT.

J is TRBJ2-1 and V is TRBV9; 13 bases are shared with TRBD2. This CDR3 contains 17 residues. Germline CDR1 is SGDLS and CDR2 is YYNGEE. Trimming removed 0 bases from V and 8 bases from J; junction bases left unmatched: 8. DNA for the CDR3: TGTGCCAGCAGCGTAGGGACCGGGACTAGCGGGATGGATGAGCAGTTCTTC. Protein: CASSVGTGTSGMDEQFF.

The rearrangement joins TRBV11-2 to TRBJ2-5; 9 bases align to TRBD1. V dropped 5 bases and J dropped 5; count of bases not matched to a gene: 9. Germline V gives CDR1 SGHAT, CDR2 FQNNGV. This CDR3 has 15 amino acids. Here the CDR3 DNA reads TGTGCCAGCAGCCACGACAGGGGGGTAGGGGAGACCCAGTACTTC. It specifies CASSHDRGVGETQYF.

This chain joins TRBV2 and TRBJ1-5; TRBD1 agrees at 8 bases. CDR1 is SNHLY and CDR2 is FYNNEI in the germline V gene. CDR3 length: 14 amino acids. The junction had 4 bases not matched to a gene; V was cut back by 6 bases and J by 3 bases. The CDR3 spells CASSWTGYNQPQHF. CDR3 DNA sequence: TGTGCCAGCAGCTGGACAGGGTACAATCAGCCCCAGCATTTT.

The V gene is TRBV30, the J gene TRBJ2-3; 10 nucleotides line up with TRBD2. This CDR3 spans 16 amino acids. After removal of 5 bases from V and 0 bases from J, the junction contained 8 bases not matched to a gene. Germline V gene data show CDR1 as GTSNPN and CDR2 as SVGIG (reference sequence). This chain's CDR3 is CAWDSGGPFSTDTQYF. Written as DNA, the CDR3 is TGTGCCTGGGATAGCGGGGGGCCGTTTAGCACAGATACGCAGTATTTT.

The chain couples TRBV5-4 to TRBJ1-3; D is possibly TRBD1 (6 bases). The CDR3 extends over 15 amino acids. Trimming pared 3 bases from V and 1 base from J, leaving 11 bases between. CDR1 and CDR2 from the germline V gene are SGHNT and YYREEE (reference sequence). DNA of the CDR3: TGTGCCAGCAGCTGGGCAGGGGCTTCTGGAAACACCATATATTTT. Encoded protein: CASSWAGASGNTIYF.

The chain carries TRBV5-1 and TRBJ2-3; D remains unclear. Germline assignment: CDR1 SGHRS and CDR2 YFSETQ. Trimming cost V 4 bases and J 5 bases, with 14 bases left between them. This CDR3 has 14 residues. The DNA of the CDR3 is TGCGCCAGCAGCCCCGTTACCGGTGGAGATACGCAGTATTTT. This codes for CASSPVTGGDTQYF.

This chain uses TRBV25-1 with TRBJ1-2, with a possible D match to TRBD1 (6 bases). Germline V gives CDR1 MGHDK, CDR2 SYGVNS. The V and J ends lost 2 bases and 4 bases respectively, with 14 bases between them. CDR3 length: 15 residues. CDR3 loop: CASSEKQGSSYGYTF. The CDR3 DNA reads TGTGCCAGCAGTGAAAAGCAGGGGAGTAGCTATGGCTACACCTTC.

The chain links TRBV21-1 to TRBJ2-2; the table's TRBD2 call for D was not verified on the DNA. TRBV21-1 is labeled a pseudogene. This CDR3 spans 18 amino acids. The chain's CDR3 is CASSKCGTSGMPGGELFF. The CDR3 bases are TGTGCCAGCAGCAAATGTGGGACTAGCGGGATGCCTGGCGGGGAGCTGTTTTTT.

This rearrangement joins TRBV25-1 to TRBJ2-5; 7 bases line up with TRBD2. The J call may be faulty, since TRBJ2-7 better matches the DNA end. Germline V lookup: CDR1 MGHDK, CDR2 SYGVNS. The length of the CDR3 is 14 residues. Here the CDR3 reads CASSEIASGYEQYF. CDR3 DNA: TGTGCCAGCAGTGAAATTGCTAGCGGATACGAGCAGTACTTC.

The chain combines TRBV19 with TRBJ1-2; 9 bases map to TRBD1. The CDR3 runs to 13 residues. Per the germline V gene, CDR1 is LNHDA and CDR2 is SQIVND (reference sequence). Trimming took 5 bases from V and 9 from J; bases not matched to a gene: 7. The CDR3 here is CASSPPDRGSYTF. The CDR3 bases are TGTGCCAGTAGTCCCCCGGACAGGGGTAGCTACACCTTC.